One and the same sample provided the 19 T cell receptor beta chains below, sequenced in a study of sequential checkpoint blockade in melanoma (dated by TCRdb to the late 2010s). Taken with the paper, the label for treatment or condition translates to: randomized to nivolumab then ipilimumab (arm A) or the reverse (arm B). The protocol used for the library was the immunoSEQ multiplex PCR assay. TCRdb holds this immuneACCESS table with in-frame rearrangements only. Some clones are missing; in checked studies, unresolved V genes explain under half, and the rest has no known cause. This sample is represented by about 40,000 clones; roughly 85% of them were singletons. The top ten hold roughly 12% of the sample. Sequenced material: CD8+ T cells sorted from blood (inferred from file names), taken from a patient given nivolumab and ipilimumab in sequence. These receptors all stem from a human donor with melanoma.

The table lists this clone with a few counts. The V gene is TRBV7-9, the J gene TRBJ2-1; 9 nucleotides line up with TRBD2. Germline loops: CDR1 SEHNR, CDR2 FQNEAQ (reference sequence). The CDR3 extends over 17 amino acids. Germline trimming cut 2 bases from V and 2 bases from J; bases unmatched to any gene: 7. CDR3 nucleotide sequence: TGTGCCAGCAGCTTATCGACTAGCGGAGGGGCCTACAATGAGCAGTTCTTC. Amino acid sequence: CASSLSTSGGAYNEQFF.

V gene TRBV5-6 combines with J gene TRBJ2-1; 11 bases map to TRBD2. Germline V CDR1 and CDR2: SGHDT, YYEEEE. The CDR3 contains 15 residues. V dropped 6 bases and J dropped 2; count of bases not matched to a gene: 4. The chain's CDR3 is CASTIAGGTYNEQFF. The CDR3 DNA sequence: TGTGCCAGCACCATAGCGGGAGGGACCTACAATGAGCAGTTCTTC. The full variable domain, in which reference TRBV5-6 and TRBJ2-1 provide the parts outside the CDR3, is DAGVTQSPTHLIKTRGQQVTLRCSPKSGHDTVSWYQQALGQGPQFIFQYYEEEERQRGNFPDRFSGHQFPNYSSELNVNALLLGDSALYLCASTIAGGTYNEQFFGPGTRLTVL.

The CDR3 loop is CASSQESPTVLNTEAFF. The CDR3 DNA sequence: TGCGCCAGCAGCCAAGAATCCCCGACAGTACTGAACACTGAAGCTTTCTTT. The chain employs TRBV4-1 and TRBJ1-1, with D maybe TRBD1 (5 bases). The CDR3 sequence is 17 residues long. Germline lookup yields CDR1 MGHRA and CDR2 YSYEKL. The V and J ends lost 0 bases and 0 bases respectively, with 14 bases between them.

The chain uses TRBV18 and TRBJ2-5; D possibly corresponds to TRBD1 (5 bases). Germline loops: CDR1 KGHSH, CDR2 LQKENI. The CDR3 contains 14 residues. V lost 3 bases to trimming and J lost 5 bases, with 13 bases between them. The CDR3 DNA follows: TGTGCCAGCTCACCGGGCAGGGCGGCGGAGACCCAGTACTTC. Translated, it gives CASSPGRAAETQYF.

V and J are TRBV2 and TRBJ2-7, with 8 nucleotides matching TRBD2. The CDR3 consists of 14 residues. V shed 7 bases, J shed 1 base, and the junction held 6 bases outside the gene matches. Germline assignment: CDR1 SNHLY and CDR2 FYNNEI. CDR3 in amino acids: CASTLTGGSYEQYF. The CDR3 DNA reads as TGTGCCAGCACTTTAACGGGAGGGTCCTACGAGCAGTACTTC.

The chain joins TRBV10-1 to TRBJ2-7, with 10 nucleotides matching TRBD1. The junction had 13 bases not matched to a gene; V was cut back by 3 bases and J by 5 bases. Germline CDR1 and CDR2: WNHNN and SYGVQD (reference sequence). There are 17 residues in the CDR3. The CDR3 spells CASSEYLGQGNGNEQYF. CDR3 coding DNA: TGCGCCAGCAGTGAATATTTGGGACAGGGGAATGGGAACGAGCAGTACTTC.

The rearrangement uses TRBV7-8 and TRBJ1-3; D gene ambiguous. With 0 bases removed from V and 2 bases from J, the gap between germline ends came to 8 bases. Germline V gives CDR1 SGHVS, CDR2 FQNEAQ. This CDR3 spans 15 amino acids. The CDR3: CASSLAVQAGNTIYF. As DNA, the CDR3 is TGTGCCAGCAGCTTAGCTGTGCAGGCTGGAAACACCATATATTTT.

The rearrangement uses TRBV23-1 and TRBJ2-7; 9 nucleotides line up with TRBD1. TRBV23-1 is assigned to the ORF class and has an uncertain function. The CDR3 has 15 amino acids. Losses at the gene ends were 6 bases for V and 7 bases for J; bases not matched to a gene: 13. This CDR3 reads CASRIPGTGPAEQYV. CDR3 coding DNA: TGCGCCAGCAGGATACCCGGGACAGGGCCAGCGGAGCAGTACGTC.

The count of this clone is one. The chain uses TRBV5-1 and TRBJ2-1; TRBD1 matches at 9 bases. The CDR3 loop spans 17 amino acids. Looked up from germline, CDR1 is SGHRS and CDR2 is YFSETQ. V shed 4 bases and J 1 base; nucleotides not matched to a gene: 9. The CDR3: CASSRPGDRVSYNEQFF. The DNA for the CDR3 is TGCGCCAGCAGCCGTCCGGGGGACAGGGTATCCTACAATGAGCAGTTCTTC.

The J gene is TRBJ1-2, the V gene TRBV7-9; TRBD1 agrees at 8 bases. This CDR3 has 16 amino acids. Looked up from germline, CDR1 is SEHNR and CDR2 is FQNEAQ (reference sequence). Trimming removed 0 bases from V and 4 bases from J; junction bases left unmatched: 7. CDR3 DNA: TGTGCCAGCAGCTTAGCGTTCGACAGGGGTCGCTATGGCTACACCTTC. Translated, it gives CASSLAFDRGRYGYTF.

This clone is a singleton in its sample. This rearrangement joins TRBV27 to TRBJ2-5, with TRBD1 matching over 9 bases. The CDR3 consists of 14 residues. Trimming took 1 base from V and 9 from J; bases not matched to a gene: 6. Germline V CDR1 and CDR2: MNHEY, SMNVEV (reference sequence). CDR3 DNA sequence: TGTGCCAGCAGTTTATGGGCGGACAGGGGATCCCAGTACTTC. Translating it yields CASSLWADRGSQYF.

The V call is TRBV4-2, the J call TRBJ2-1; possibly TRBD2 for D (5 bases). This CDR3 has 15 amino acids. Germline CDR1 reads LGHNA; CDR2 reads YNFKEQ. Trimming stripped 2 bases from V and 5 bases from J, with 13 bases between. The CDR3, as DNA: TGTGCCAGCAGCCAAAGGGTCGGGGAGAACAATGAGCAGTTCTTC. This sequence encodes CASSQRVGENNEQFF.

V usage is TRBV6-1 and J usage is TRBJ1-2; D is possibly TRBD1 (5 bases). Germline V gene sequence: CDR1 MNHNS, CDR2 SASEGT. V lost 2 bases, J lost 4 bases, and 14 bases lay in between. The CDR3 contains 15 residues. CDR3 sequence: CASSEIQGLLYGYTF. The CDR3 DNA is TGTGCCAGCAGTGAAATTCAGGGCCTCCTCTATGGCTACACCTTC.

The chain has TRBV9 and TRBJ2-2; 7 nucleotides match TRBD1. The germline V gene encodes CDR1 SGDLS and CDR2 YYNGEE. This CDR3 is built from 13 residues. V lost 3 bases, J lost 5 bases, and 1 base stayed unmatched. DNA of the CDR3: TGTGCCAGCAGCGCAGGGGGTACCGGGGAGCTGTTTTTT. Translating gives CASSAGGTGELFF.

J is TRBJ2-1 and V is TRBV27; maybe TRBD1 (5 bases). Trimming took 6 bases from V and 2 from J, leaving 8 bases between them. Germline CDR1 and CDR2: MNHEY and SMNVEV (reference sequence). CDR3 size: 13 residues. This chain's CDR3 is CASRQVTYNEQFF. The CDR3 DNA reads as TGTGCCAGCAGACAGGTTACCTACAATGAGCAGTTCTTC.

V gene TRBV18 combines with J gene TRBJ1-1; D uncertain. The CDR3 is made up of 17 amino acids. Trimming removed 3 bases at V and 4 bases at J, with 21 bases between. Germline values: CDR1 KGHSH, CDR2 LQKENI. The CDR3 nucleotides are TGTGCCAGCTCACCCGGGCAAAGTGTGGGTGCGGGCACTGAAGCTTTCTTT. Its protein is CASSPGQSVGAGTEAFF.

The J gene is TRBJ2-5, the V gene TRBV5-8, with unresolved D. Near its end, the DNA agrees better with TRBJ2-7, so the J call may be wrong. Germline V gives CDR1 SGHTS, CDR2 YDEGEE. The CDR3 has 14 amino acids. In DNA, the CDR3 is TGTGCCAGCAGCTTGGCAGGCTTAACCTACGAGCAGTACTTC. It codes for CASSLAGLTYEQYF.

J is TRBJ2-7 and V is TRBV7-2; D remains unclear. CDR3 length: 12 residues. The V and J ends lost 1 base and 7 bases respectively, with 8 bases between them. Germline assignment: CDR1 SGHTA and CDR2 FQGNSA. This CDR3 reads CASSLGGGEQYV. CDR3 sequence (DNA): TGTGCCAGCAGCTTAGGTGGCGGAGAGCAGTACGTC.

The V gene is TRBV13, the J gene TRBJ2-3, with D possibly TRBD1 on 6 matching bases. V shed 1 base and J shed 1 base, with 6 bases lying between them. The CDR3 is 14 residues long. CDR1 and CDR2 from the germline V gene are PRHDT and FYEKMQ (reference sequence). DNA of the CDR3: TGTGCCAGCAGCTTAGACAGGGGCACAGATACGCAGTATTTT. Amino acids: CASSLDRGTDTQYF.